The 4 T cell receptor beta chains in this list originate from one sample, sequenced in a study of cytomegalovirus exposure and HLA in healthy donors. The PCR used 60 Vbeta and 13 Jbeta primers. The data were produced by immunoSEQ multiplex PCR, yet TCRdb's version contains in-frame clones alone and is incomplete. The sample holds about 140,000 clones, about 82% seen once. The sequencing sample was made of PBMCs. These receptors originate from a man aged 25 to 45 in good health and CMV-seronegative.

The chain combines TRBV9 with TRBJ1-4; D gene uncertain. CDR3 length equals 14 residues. The germline CDR1 and CDR2 sequences are SGDLS and YYNGEE. Trimming stripped 4 bases from V and 5 bases from J, with 12 bases between. The CDR3 DNA reads as TGTGCCAGCAGCTCGGGATCCGCGAATGAAAAACTGTTTTTT. Translation: CASSSGSANEKLFF.

The chain couples TRBV6-5 to TRBJ1-1; weak D call: TRBD1 (6 bases). CDR1 is MNHEY, CDR2 SVGAGI, per germline. Trimming removed 6 bases from V and 0 bases from J, with 14 bases in between. The CDR3 spans 15 residues. The CDR3 coding sequence is TGTGCCAGCAGACAACAGGGTAACATGAACACTGAAGCTTTCTTT. This sequence encodes CASRQQGNMNTEAFF.

V is TRBV14 and J is TRBJ1-1, with 7 bases identical to TRBD1. The germline CDR1 and CDR2 sequences are SGHDN and FVKESK. This CDR3 is built from 16 residues. V gave up 4 bases and J gave up 5 bases; unmatched junction bases: 13. CDR3 sequence: CASSPGQLKGGTEAFF. In nucleotides, the CDR3 is TGTGCCAGCAGCCCGGGACAGCTAAAAGGAGGGACTGAAGCTTTCTTT.

The genes are TRBV11-2 and TRBJ2-5; D unclear. V lost 5 bases to trimming and J lost 7 bases, with 11 bases between them. In germline, CDR1 is SGHAT, CDR2 FQNNGV. This CDR3 is built from 12 residues. The CDR3 region has the DNA TGTGCCAGCAGCCCTCCGGGTGGGACCCAGTACTTC. This translates into CASSPPGGTQYF.